One and the same sample provided the 20 T cell receptor beta chains below, sequenced in a study of CD8+CD57+ T cells in acquired aplastic anemia. Genomic DNA, the template, was used for profiling of the TCR beta VDJ and CDR3. TCRdb reprocessed the reads via MiXCR and lists one record per CDR3 protein. In the table there are roughly 200,000 distinct CDR3 sequences, approximately 60% of which are singletons. Sequenced input: sorted CD4+, CD8+, or CD8+CD57+ T cells (not recorded which) from PBMCs. The receptors stem from a human donor in good health.

V and J are TRBV7-2 and TRBJ2-7, with D perhaps matching TRBD1 or TRBD2 (6 bases each). CDR1 SGHTA and CDR2 FQGNSA come from the germline V gene. The ends were cut back, 5 bases at V and 0 bases at J, with 20 bases in the middle. The CDR3 runs to 17 residues. CDR3 region: CASSPPARGPSSYEQYF. The CDR3, as DNA: TGTGCCAGCAGCCCCCCAGCCCGGGGGCCCAGCTCCTACGAGCAGTACTTC.

The rearrangement links TRBV24-1 to TRBJ2-1; D is perhaps TRBD1 (6 bases). Trimming cost V 7 bases and J 5 bases, with 8 bases left between them. Germline loops: CDR1 KGHDR, CDR2 SFDVKD. The CDR3 runs to 12 residues. CDR3 in DNA: TGTGCCACCAGCTGGGGGCACAATGAGCAGTTCTTC. Encoded protein: CATSWGHNEQFF.

This clonotype showed up many times. The chain combines TRBV6-2 or TRBV6-3 with TRBJ1-1, with D perhaps matching TRBD1 (6 bases). This CDR3 comprises 14 residues. CDR1 and CDR2 (germline): MNHEY, SVGEGT. Trimming removed 6 bases from V and 5 bases from J, with 16 bases in between. The CDR3 region is CASRSQGFGTEAFF. DNA for the CDR3: TGTGCCAGCAGATCACAGGGTTTTGGAACTGAAGCTTTCTTT.

This clonotype was observed at least ten times. The J gene is TRBJ2-1, the V gene TRBV6-6; maybe TRBD1 (5 bases). The CDR3 runs 16 residues. Germline CDR1 reads MNHNY; CDR2 reads SVGAGI (reference sequence). V lost 0 bases and J 3 bases, leaving 12 bases between the germline ends. For the CDR3, the DNA is TGTGCCAGCAGTTACTCGGGGCCAGGCTACTACAATGAGCAGTTCTTC. Translated, it gives CASSYSGPGYYNEQFF.

This clonotype has only a few counts. For the CDR3, the DNA is TGTGCCAGTAGACCCAACCCGGGACTAGCGGGAGGGCAGTTCTTC. Protein product: CASRPNPGLAGGQFF. The chain uses TRBV19 and TRBJ2-1; TRBD2 matches 15 bases. With V trimmed by 6 bases and J by 12 bases, 9 bases remained unmatched. CDR1 and CDR2 (germline): LNHDA, SQIVND (reference sequence). The CDR3 has 15 residues.

This clonotype was counted between two and nine times. This chain uses TRBV6-5 with TRBJ2-1; 13 nucleotides align to TRBD2. Germline V lookup: CDR1 MNHEY, CDR2 SVGAGI. J lost 10 bases, V lost 2 bases, and 8 bases had no gene match. The CDR3 spans 16 residues. CDR3 bases: TGTGCCAGCAGTTACATCACTAGCGGGGGGGCCGGCGAGCAGTTCTTC. This sequence encodes CASSYITSGGAGEQFF.

V is TRBV7-8 and J is TRBJ2-5; D uncertain. Germline CDR1 reads SGHVS; CDR2 reads FQNEAQ. CDR3 length: 16 residues. Trimming cost V 1 base and J 5 bases, with 17 bases left between them. CDR3 in amino acids: CASSLVQGPSYETQYF. For the CDR3, the DNA is TGTGCCAGCAGCTTAGTGCAAGGACCATCCTACGAGACCCAGTACTTC. Together with reference TRBV7-8 and TRBJ2-5, the CDR3 gives the full variable domain: GAGVSQSPRYKVAKRGQDVALRCDPISGHVSLFWYQQALGQGPEFLTYFQNEAQLDKSGLPSDRFFAERPEGSVSTLKIQRTQQEDSAVYLCASSLVQGPSYETQYFGPGTRLLVL.

Worth noting for this clonotype: A junction end diverges from the germline sequence, so it may reflect a read error. This chain links TRBV27 with TRBJ2-7; TRBD1 might be the D (6 bases). CDR3 size: 13 residues. Germline V lookup: CDR1 MNHEY, CDR2 SMNVEV (reference sequence). The CDR3 loop reads CASSLFGGYDQYF. The CDR3 DNA is TGTGCCAGCAGTTTATTTGGGGGCTACGATCAGTACTTC.

The V gene is TRBV7-6, the J gene TRBJ2-1; D is perhaps TRBD1 (6 bases). Trimming stripped 1 base from V and 4 bases from J, with 11 bases between. This CDR3 contains 15 residues. Germline V lookup: CDR1 SGHVS, CDR2 FNYEAQ. The CDR3: CASSLGLTGYNEQFF. As DNA, the CDR3 is TGTGCCAGCAGCTTAGGACTGACAGGTTACAATGAGCAGTTCTTC. Full variable domain (outside the CDR3, taken from reference TRBV7-6 and TRBJ2-1): GAGVSQSPRYKVTKRGQDVALRCDPISGHVSLYWYRQALGQGPEFLTYFNYEAQQDKSGLPNDRFSAERPEGSISTLTIQRTEQRDSAMYRCASSLGLTGYNEQFFGPGTRLTVL.

The chain employs TRBV7-8 and TRBJ2-7; perhaps TRBD1 as D (6 bases). The V and J ends lost 4 bases and 6 bases respectively, with 10 bases between them. The length of the CDR3 is 12 residues. Germline V gives CDR1 SGHVS, CDR2 FQNEAQ. This CDR3 is CASSWVQGEQYF. For the CDR3, the DNA is TGTGCCAGCAGCTGGGTACAGGGCGAGCAGTACTTC. Drawing the rest from reference TRBV7-8 and TRBJ2-7, the complete variable domain is GAGVSQSPRYKVAKRGQDVALRCDPISGHVSLFWYQQALGQGPEFLTYFQNEAQLDKSGLPSDRFFAERPEGSVSTLKIQRTQQEDSAVYLCASSWVQGEQYFGPGTRLTVT.

Ten or more counts support this clonotype. This CDR3 reads CASSDGISSYNEQFF. CDR3 coding DNA: TGTGCCAGCAGTGACGGAATTAGCTCCTACAATGAGCAGTTCTTC. The V gene is TRBV6-4, the J gene TRBJ2-1; D unclear. V was clipped by 2 bases and J by 0 bases, with 8 bases between them. CDR3 length: 15 residues. Per the germline V gene, CDR1 is MRHNA and CDR2 is SNTAGT.

Comment on this clonotype: A much larger clonotype is one base distant, so this may be a read error. The rearrangement joins TRBV15 to TRBJ2-3, with TRBD2 matching over 7 bases. Germline V gene data show CDR1 as LNHNV and CDR2 as YYDKDF (reference sequence). This CDR3 is 14 amino acids long. In DNA, the CDR3 is TGTGCCATCAGCGGGGAACGCGGCACAGATACGCAGTATTTT. Amino acids: CAISGERGTDTQYF.

There are many counts of this clonotype. V usage is TRBV7-8 and J usage is TRBJ2-1; D may be TRBD1 (6 bases). Germline CDR1 reads SGHVS; CDR2 reads FQNEAQ. V dropped 3 bases and J dropped 8 bases, with 20 bases sitting between them. CDR3 length: 16 amino acids. The CDR3 here is CASSFIPGAVGDEQFF. CDR3 coding DNA: TGTGCCAGCAGCTTCATCCCAGGGGCCGTCGGCGATGAGCAGTTCTTC.

This clonotype was counted between two and nine times. The chain couples TRBV2 to TRBJ1-1; D is undetermined. This CDR3 has 13 residues. V lost 4 bases and J 1 base, leaving 7 bases between the germline ends. Germline CDR1 and CDR2: SNHLY and FYNNEI. The DNA for the CDR3 is TGTGCCAGCAGTGTCGGGCAGAACACTGAAGCTTTCTTT. Protein sequence: CASSVGQNTEAFF.

The chain combines TRBV20-1 with TRBJ1-1; 7 nucleotides agree with TRBD1. This CDR3 is 13 amino acids long. Per the germline V gene, CDR1 is DFQATT and CDR2 is SNEGSKA (reference sequence). V gave up 5 bases and J gave up 7 bases; unmatched junction bases: 10. The CDR3 loop reads CSAGGQLGLEAFF. The CDR3 DNA is TGCAGTGCTGGGGGACAGCTAGGCCTTGAAGCTTTCTTT.

As regards this clonotype: This may arise from a read error, as a much more abundant clone is one base away. This chain joins TRBV7-2 and TRBJ2-7, with D unclear. CDR1 and CDR2 (germline): SGHTA, FQGNSA. V lost 1 base, J lost 2 bases, and 9 bases lay in between. The CDR3 is made up of 14 amino acids. The CDR3 coding sequence is TGTGCCAGCAGCTTAGTGGCAGCGACCTACGAGCAGTACTTC. It is translated as CASSLVAATYEQYF.

The chain joins TRBV20-1 to TRBJ2-3; D uncertain. The CDR3 runs to 15 residues. V lost 3 bases and J lost 4, with 17 bases in between. CDR1 is DFQATT and CDR2 is SNEGSKA in the germline V gene (reference sequence). The CDR3 here is CSARESVVVPDTQYF. The CDR3, as DNA: TGCAGTGCTAGGGAGTCAGTAGTGGTCCCAGATACGCAGTATTTT.

This clonotype was observed a single time. V gene TRBV2 combines with J gene TRBJ2-5, with unresolved D. From germline, CDR1 is SNHLY and CDR2 FYNNEI. V was pared by 3 bases and J by 10 bases, with 9 bases between. The CDR3 spans 11 residues. In DNA, the CDR3 is TGTGCCAGCAGTGACCCAGACGACCAGTACTTC. It is translated as CASSDPDDQYF.

V and J are TRBV14 and TRBJ2-5; possible D gene TRBD1, 6 bases. The germline CDR1 and CDR2 sequences are SGHDN and FVKESK. The ends were cut back, 4 bases at V and 9 bases at J, with 15 bases in the middle. This CDR3 spans 13 amino acids. CDR3 nucleotide sequence: TGTGCCAGCAGCCTTAATTACAGGGTGCCCCAGTACTTC. This sequence encodes CASSLNYRVPQYF.

J is TRBJ2-1 and V is TRBV9; weak D call: TRBD2 (5 bases). This CDR3 contains 16 residues. Germline CDR1 reads SGDLS; CDR2 reads YYNGEE. Trimming left V 3 bases short and J 0 bases short, with 13 bases between. CDR3 sequence reads: CASSAMTGTSYNEQFF. The CDR3 nucleotides are TGTGCCAGCAGCGCGATGACGGGAACCTCCTACAATGAGCAGTTCTTC.